This T cell receptor (beta chain) was identified in a study of early T cells in non-severe SARS-CoV-2 infection. TCRdb used MiXCR to reprocess the 5' RACE reads, holding one entry per CDR3 protein. The table shows roughly 30,000 distinct CDR3 sequences, with around 5% occurring only once. This CDR3 is built from 15 residues. Germline lookup yields CDR1 PRHDT and CDR2 FYEKMQ (reference sequence). V was clipped by 4 bases and J by 6 bases, with 18 bases between them. This clonotype has a count of ten or more. Material for sequencing was whole blood. The rearrangement links TRBV13 to TRBJ1-2; tentative D call: TRBD1 (5 bases). This clonotype originated in an adult who was a healthcare worker with PCR-confirmed SARS-CoV-2 infection or an uninfected control (not recorded which). Here the CDR3 reads CASSSLLGRSDGYTF. The DNA of the CDR3 is TGTGCCAGCAGCTCCCTTTTGGGGCGCTCGGATGGCTACACCTTC.